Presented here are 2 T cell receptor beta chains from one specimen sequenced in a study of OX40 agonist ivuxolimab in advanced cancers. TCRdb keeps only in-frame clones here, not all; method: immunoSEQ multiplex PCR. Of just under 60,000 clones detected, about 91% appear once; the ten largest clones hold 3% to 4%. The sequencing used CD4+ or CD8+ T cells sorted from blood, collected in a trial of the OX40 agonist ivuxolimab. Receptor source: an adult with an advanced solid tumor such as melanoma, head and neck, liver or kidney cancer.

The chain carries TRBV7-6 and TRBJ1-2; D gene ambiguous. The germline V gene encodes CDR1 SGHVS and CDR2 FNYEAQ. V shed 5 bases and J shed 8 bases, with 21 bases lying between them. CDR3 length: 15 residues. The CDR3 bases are TGTGCCAGCAGCCACTTGAGTGGACCGCTGAGCGGCTACACCTTC. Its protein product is CASSHLSGPLSGYTF.

CDR3: CASSLGRAPPYEQYF. The CDR3, as DNA: TGTGCCAGCAGCTTGGGGAGGGCCCCCCCCTACGAGCAGTACTTC. This chain uses TRBV5-6 with TRBJ2-7, with D possibly matching TRBD2 (6 bases). V gave up 0 bases and J gave up 2 bases, with 12 bases separating them. The CDR3 loop spans 15 amino acids. The germline V gene encodes CDR1 SGHDT and CDR2 YYEEEE.